This TCR beta chain was captured in a study of OX40 agonist ivuxolimab in advanced cancers. The protocol was immunoSEQ multiplex PCR, while the TCRdb copy is restricted to in-frame clones and leaves out a portion. Among roughly 60,000 clones, 86% were seen once, and the ten largest hold around 3.6%. In this sample, this clone turned up once. The V gene's germline CDR1 is SGHRS and CDR2 YFSETQ. CDR3 length equals 14 residues. Deletions cut 0 bases from V and 7 bases from J, with 10 bases between. Sequenced material: CD4+ or CD8+ T cells sorted from blood, taken in a trial of the OX40 agonist ivuxolimab. The origin of this receptor is an adult with an advanced solid tumor such as melanoma, head and neck, liver or kidney cancer. J is TRBJ2-2 and V is TRBV5-1; D might be TRBD1 (5 bases). The CDR3 DNA follows: TGCGCCAGCAGCTTGGAACAGGCCGGCGGGGAGCTGTTTTTT. Amino acids: CASSLEQAGGELFF.